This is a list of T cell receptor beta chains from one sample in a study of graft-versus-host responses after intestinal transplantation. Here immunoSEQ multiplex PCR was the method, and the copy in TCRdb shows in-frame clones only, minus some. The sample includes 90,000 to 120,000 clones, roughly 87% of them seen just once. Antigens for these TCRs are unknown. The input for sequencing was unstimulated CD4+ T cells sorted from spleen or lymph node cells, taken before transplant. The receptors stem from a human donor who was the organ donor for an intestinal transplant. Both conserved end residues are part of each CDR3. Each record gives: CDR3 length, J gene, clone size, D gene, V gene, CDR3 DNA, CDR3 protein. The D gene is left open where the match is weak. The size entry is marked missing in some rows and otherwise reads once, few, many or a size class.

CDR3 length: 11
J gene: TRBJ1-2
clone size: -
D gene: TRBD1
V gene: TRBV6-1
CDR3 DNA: TGTGCCAGCACAGGGGGCTTTGGCTACACCTTC
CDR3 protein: CASTGGFGYTF

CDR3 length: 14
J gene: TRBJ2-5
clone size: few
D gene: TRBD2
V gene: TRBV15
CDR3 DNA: TGTGCCACGCGAACAGGACTAGCTCAAGAGACCCAGTACTTC
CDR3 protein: CATRTGLAQETQYF

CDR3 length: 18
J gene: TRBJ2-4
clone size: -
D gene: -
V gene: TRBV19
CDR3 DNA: TGTGCCAGTAGTATAGAAGGATTTGGCCATCGGAATGCCGACATTCAGTACTTC
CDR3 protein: CASSIEGFGHRNADIQYF

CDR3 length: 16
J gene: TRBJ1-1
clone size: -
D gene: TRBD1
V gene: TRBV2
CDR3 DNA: TGTGCCAGCAGTGAAGCGGGACAGGGGCCGAACGCTGAAGCTTTCTTT
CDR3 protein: CASSEAGQGPNAEAFF

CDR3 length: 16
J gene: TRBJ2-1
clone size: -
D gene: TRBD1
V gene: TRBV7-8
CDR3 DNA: TGTGCCAGCAGCTTGAACCGGGACAGTAAGTACAATGAGCAGTTCTTC
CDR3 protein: CASSLNRDSKYNEQFF

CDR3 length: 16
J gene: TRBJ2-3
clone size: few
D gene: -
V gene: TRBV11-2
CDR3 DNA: TGTGCCAGCAGCTCTCGCGGCCCCACTAGCACAGATACGCAGTATTTT
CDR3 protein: CASSSRGPTSTDTQYF

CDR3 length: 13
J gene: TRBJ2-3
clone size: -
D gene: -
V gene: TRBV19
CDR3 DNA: TGTGCCAGCGGGTCAGCCGAAACAGATACGCAGTATTTT
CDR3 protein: CASGSAETDTQYF

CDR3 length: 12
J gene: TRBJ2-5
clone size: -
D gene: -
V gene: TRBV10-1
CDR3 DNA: TGCGCCAGCAGCCGTGGTGGCGAGACCCAGTACTTC
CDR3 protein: CASSRGGETQYF

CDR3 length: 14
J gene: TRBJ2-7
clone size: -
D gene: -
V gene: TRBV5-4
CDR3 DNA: TGTGCCAGCAGCTTGGAGAGGGGTTCCTACGAGCAGTACTTC
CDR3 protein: CASSLERGSYEQYF

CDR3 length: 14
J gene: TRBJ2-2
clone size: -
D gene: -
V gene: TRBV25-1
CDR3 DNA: TGTGCCAGCAGTGAATATCGGGGGACCGGGGAGCTGTTTTTT
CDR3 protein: CASSEYRGTGELFF

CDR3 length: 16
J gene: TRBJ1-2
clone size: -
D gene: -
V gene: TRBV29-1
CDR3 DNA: TGCAGCGTTGAACGGGGGGAACTCGGCGGAAACTATGGCTACACCTTC
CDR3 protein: CSVERGELGGNYGYTF

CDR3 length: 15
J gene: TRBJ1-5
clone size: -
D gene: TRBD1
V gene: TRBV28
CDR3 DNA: TGTGCCAGCATAACCGGGACAGTCTATGGAGGGGCCCAGCATTTT
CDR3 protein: CASITGTVYGGAQHF

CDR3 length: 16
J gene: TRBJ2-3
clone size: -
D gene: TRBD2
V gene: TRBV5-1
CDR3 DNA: TGCGCCAGCAGCTTGGAGCTAGCGGGGGGCGGCGATACGCAGTATTTT
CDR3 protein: CASSLELAGGGDTQYF

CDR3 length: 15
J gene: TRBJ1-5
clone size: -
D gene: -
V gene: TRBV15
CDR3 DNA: TGTGCCAGTAAGTGGGGACAAGATAGCAATCAGCCCCAGCATTTT
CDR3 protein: CASKWGQDSNQPQHF

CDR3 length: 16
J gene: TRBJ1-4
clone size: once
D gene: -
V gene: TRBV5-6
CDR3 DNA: TGTGCCGGCAGCTACCTTCGAAGGGCAGACGGCGAAAAACTGTTTTTT
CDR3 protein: CAGSYLRRADGEKLFF

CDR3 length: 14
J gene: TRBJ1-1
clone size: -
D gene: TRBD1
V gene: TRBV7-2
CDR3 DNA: TGTGCCAGCAGCTTGGACAGGATGAACACTGAAGCTTTCTTT
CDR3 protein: CASSLDRMNTEAFF

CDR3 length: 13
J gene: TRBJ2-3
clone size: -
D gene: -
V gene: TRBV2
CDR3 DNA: TGTGCCAGCAGTGAACAGCGGTCAGATACGCAGTATTTT
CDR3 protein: CASSEQRSDTQYF

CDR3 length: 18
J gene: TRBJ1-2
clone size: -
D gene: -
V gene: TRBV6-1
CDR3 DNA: TGTGCCAGCAGTGAAGCGCTTCTGGCAGGGGAGGGGGACTATGGCTACACCTTC
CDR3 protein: CASSEALLAGEGDYGYTF

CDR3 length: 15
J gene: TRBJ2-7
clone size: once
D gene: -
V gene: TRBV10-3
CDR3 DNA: TGTGCCATCAGTGAGAAGGTAGCGGTCTCCTACGAGCAGTACTTC
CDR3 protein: CAISEKVAVSYEQYF

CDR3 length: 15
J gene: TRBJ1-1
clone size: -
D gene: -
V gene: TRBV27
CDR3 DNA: TGTGCCAGCAGCGAAACTACATGGCGAGACACTGAAGCTTTCTTT
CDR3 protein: CASSETTWRDTEAFF

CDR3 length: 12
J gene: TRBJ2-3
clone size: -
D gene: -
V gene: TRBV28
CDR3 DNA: TGTGCCAGCAGTTCCGACAGAAGCCCTCAGTATTTT
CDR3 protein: CASSSDRSPQYF

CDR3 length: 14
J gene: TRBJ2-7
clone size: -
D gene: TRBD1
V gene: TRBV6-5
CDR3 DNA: TGTGCCAGCAGTTACTACCGGACAGGGCCCGAGCAGTACTTC
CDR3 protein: CASSYYRTGPEQYF

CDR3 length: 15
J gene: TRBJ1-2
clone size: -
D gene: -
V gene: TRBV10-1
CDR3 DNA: TGCGCCAGCAGTGAGTCTCACGGAGCTAACTATGGCTACACCTTC
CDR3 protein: CASSESHGANYGYTF

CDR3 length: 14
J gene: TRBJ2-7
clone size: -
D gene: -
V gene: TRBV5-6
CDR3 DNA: TGTGCCAGCAGCTTTATCGGGGCGGGGTACGAGCAGTACTTC
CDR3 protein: CASSFIGAGYEQYF

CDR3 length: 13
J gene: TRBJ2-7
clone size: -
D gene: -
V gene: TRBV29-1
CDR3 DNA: TGCAGCGCTGTGACGGGACACAGCTACGAGCAGTACTTC
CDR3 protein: CSAVTGHSYEQYF

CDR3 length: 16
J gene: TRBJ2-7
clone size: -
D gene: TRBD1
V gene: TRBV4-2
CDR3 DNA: TGTGCCAGCAGCGGCTTTCCGGGACAGGGGGCTTACGAGCAGTACTTC
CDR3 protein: CASSGFPGQGAYEQYF

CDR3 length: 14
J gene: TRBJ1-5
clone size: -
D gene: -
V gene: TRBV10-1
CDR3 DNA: TGCGCCAGCAGTGCGGGACCGGCTAATCAGCCCCAGCATTTT
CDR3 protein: CASSAGPANQPQHF

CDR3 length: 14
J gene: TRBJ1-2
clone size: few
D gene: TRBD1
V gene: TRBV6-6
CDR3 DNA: TGTGCCAGCAGTTACAGGGGGCGCTACTATGGCTACACCTTC
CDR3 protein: CASSYRGRYYGYTF

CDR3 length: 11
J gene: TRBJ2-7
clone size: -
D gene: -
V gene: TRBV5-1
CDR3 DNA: TGCGCCAGCAGTTTGGGTGACGAGCAGTACTTC
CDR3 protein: CASSLGDEQYF

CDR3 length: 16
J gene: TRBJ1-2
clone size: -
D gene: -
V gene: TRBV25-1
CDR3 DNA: TGTGCCAGCAGGTCGACAGTTGGAACCTCTAACTATGGCTACACCTTC
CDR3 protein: CASRSTVGTSNYGYTF

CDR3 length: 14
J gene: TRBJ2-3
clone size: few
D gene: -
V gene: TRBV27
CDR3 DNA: TGTGCCAGCAGGTCGGGGGGCTCCACAGATACGCAGTATTTT
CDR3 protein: CASRSGGSTDTQYF

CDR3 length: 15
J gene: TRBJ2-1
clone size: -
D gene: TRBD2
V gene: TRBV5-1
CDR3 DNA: TGCGCCAGCAGCCCGACTAGCGGGAGTGGTAATGAGCAGTTCTTC
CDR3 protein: CASSPTSGSGNEQFF

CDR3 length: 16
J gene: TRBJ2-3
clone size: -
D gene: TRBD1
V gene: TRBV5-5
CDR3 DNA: TGTGCCAGCAGCCCCCCCGGGACAGTAAGCACAGATACGCAGTATTTT
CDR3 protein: CASSPPGTVSTDTQYF

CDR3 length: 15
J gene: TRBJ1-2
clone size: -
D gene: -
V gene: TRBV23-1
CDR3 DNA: TGCGCCAGCAGTCATCGGGGGTGCACTAACTATGGCTACACCTTC
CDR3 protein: CASSHRGCTNYGYTF

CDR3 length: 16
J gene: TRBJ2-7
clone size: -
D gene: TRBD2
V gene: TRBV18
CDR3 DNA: TGTGCCAGCTCACCAGGGACTAGCGGGAGGTTACGCGAGCAGTACTTC
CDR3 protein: CASSPGTSGRLREQYF

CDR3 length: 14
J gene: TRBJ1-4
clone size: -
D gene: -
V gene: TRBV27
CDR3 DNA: TGTGCCAGCAGTTTATGGGGGGGCGGTGAAAAACTGTTTTTT
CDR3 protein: CASSLWGGGEKLFF

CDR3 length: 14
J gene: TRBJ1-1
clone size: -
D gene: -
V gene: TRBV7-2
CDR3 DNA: TGTGCCAGCAGCTCTTACCTCCAGGGACCTGAAGCTTTCTTT
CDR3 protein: CASSSYLQGPEAFF

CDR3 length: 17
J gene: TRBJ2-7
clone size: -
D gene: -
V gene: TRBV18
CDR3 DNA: TGTGCCAGCTCACCACCATTTCGAGGACAGAGCTCCTACGAGCAGTACTTC
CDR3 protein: CASSPPFRGQSSYEQYF

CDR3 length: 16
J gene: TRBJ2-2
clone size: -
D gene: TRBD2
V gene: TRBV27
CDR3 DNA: TGTGCCAGCAGTTCGGGGACTACACTGAACACCGGGGAGCTGTTTTTT
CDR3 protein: CASSSGTTLNTGELFF

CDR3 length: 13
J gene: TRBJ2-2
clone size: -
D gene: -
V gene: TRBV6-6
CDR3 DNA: TGTGCCAGCAGTTACTCGTGGACAGGGGAGCTGTTTTTT
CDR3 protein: CASSYSWTGELFF

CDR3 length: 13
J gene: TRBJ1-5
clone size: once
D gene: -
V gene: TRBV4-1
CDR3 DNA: TGCGCCAGCAGCCAAGGAATCAATCAGCCCCAGCATTTT
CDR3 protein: CASSQGINQPQHF

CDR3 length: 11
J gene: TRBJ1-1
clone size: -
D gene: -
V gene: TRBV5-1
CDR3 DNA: TGCGCCAGCAGCTTGGGCACTGAAGCTTTCTTT
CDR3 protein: CASSLGTEAFF

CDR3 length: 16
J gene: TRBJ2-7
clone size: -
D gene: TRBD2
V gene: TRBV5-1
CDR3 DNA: TGCGCCAGCAGCTTGCGTAGCGGGGGGGCCATGTACGAGCAGTACTTC
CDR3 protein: CASSLRSGGAMYEQYF

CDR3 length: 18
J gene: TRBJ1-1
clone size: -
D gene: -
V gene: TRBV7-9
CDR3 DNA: TGTGCCAGCAGCTTGGTAAGGGGAGGCCGGTTGACGAACACTGAAGCTTTCTTT
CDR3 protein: CASSLVRGGRLTNTEAFF

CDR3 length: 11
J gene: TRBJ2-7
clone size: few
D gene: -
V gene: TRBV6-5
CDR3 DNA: TGTGCCAGCAGTGACTCCTACGAGCAGTACTTC
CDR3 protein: CASSDSYEQYF

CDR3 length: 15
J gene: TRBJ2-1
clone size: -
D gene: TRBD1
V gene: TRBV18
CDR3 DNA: TGTGCCAGCTCACCAAAATTACAGGGGGCTGGTGAGCAGTTCTTC
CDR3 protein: CASSPKLQGAGEQFF

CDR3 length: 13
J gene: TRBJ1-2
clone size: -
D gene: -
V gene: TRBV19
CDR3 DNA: TGTGCCAGGGCCTGGGGCCCCTACTATGGCTACACCTTC
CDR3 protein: CARAWGPYYGYTF

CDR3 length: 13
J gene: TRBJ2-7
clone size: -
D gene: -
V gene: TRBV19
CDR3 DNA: TGTGCCAGTAGTATGGATTTCCGACTCGAGCAGTACTTC
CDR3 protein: CASSMDFRLEQYF

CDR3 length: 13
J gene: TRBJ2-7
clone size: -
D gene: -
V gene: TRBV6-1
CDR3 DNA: TGTGCCAGCAGGCAGGACAGATACTACGAGCAGTACTTC
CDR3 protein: CASRQDRYYEQYF

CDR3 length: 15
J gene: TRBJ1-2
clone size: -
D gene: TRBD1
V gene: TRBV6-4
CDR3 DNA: TGTGCCAGCAGTGCTGCAGGGGGACCTAACTATGGCTACACCTTC
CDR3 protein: CASSAAGGPNYGYTF

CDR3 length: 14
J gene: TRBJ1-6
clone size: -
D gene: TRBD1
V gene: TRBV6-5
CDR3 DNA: TGTGCCAGCAGTTCCCGACAGGGACATTCACCCCTCCACTTT
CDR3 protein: CASSSRQGHSPLHF

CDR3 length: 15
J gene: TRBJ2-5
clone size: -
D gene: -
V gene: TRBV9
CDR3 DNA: TGTGCCAGCAGCGTAAGCCCGTTGGGCCAAGAGACCCAGTACTTC
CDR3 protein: CASSVSPLGQETQYF

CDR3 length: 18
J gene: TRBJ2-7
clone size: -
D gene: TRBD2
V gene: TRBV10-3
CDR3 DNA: TGTGCCATCAGCTTAGGGACTAGCGGGATCCCGAGCTCCTACGAGCAGTACTTC
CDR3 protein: CAISLGTSGIPSSYEQYF

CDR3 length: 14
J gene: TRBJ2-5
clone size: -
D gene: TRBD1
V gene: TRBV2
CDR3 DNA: TGTGCCAGCAGCGCGGGACAGGGGATGGAGACCCAGTACTTC
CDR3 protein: CASSAGQGMETQYF

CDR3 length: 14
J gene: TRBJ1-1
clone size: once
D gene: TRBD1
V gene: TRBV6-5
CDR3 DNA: TGTGCCAGCAGTTACTGGACAGGGGAAACTGAAGCTTTCTTT
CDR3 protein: CASSYWTGETEAFF

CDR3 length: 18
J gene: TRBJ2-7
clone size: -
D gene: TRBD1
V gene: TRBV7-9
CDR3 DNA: TGTGCCAGCAGCTCCGGGACAGGGGCTAGGGGCTGGGCCGTCGAGCAGTACTTC
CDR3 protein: CASSSGTGARGWAVEQYF

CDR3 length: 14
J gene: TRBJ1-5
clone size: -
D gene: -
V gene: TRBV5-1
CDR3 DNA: TGCGCCAGCAGCTTGACAGGACCCAATCAGCCCCAGCATTTT
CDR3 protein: CASSLTGPNQPQHF

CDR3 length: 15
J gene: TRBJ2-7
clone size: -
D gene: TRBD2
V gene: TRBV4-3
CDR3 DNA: TGCGCCAGCAGCCAAGAGGATGCGGGAGGGTACGAGCAGTACTTC
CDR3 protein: CASSQEDAGGYEQYF

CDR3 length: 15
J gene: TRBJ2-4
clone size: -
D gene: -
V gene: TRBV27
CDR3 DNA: TGTGCCAGTAGATCGGTAGGGATAGCCAAAAACATTCAGTACTTC
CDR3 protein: CASRSVGIAKNIQYF